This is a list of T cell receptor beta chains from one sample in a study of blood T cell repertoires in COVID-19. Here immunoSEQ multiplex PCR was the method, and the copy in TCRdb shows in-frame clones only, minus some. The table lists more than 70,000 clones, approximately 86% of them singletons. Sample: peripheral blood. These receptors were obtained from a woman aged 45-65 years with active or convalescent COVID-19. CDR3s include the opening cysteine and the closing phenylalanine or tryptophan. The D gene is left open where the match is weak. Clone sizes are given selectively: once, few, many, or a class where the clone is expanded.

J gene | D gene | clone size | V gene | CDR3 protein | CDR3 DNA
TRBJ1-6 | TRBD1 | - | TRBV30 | CAWSGRTGALYNSPLHF | TGTGCCTGGAGTGGAAGGACAGGGGCACTGTATAATTCACCCCTCCACTTT
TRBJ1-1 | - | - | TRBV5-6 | CASSFPKGQNTEAFF | TGTGCCAGCAGCTTTCCTAAGGGACAGAACACTGAAGCTTTCTTT
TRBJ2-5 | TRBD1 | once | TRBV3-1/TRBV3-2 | CASTNRGLRETQYF | TGTGCCAGTACCAACAGGGGATTGAGGGAGACCCAGTACTTC
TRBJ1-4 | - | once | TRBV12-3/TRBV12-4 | CASSLSPGEKLFF | TGTGCCAGCAGTCTAAGCCCCGGGGAAAAACTGTTTTTT
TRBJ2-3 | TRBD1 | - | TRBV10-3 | CAISTGVGADTQYF | TGTGCCATCAGCACAGGGGTAGGGGCAGATACGCAGTATTTT
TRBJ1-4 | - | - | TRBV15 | CATSQLDFINEKLFF | TGTGCCACCAGCCAACTCGACTTCATTAATGAAAAACTGTTTTTT
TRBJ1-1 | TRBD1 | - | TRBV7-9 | CASSLGGTGGEAFF | TGTGCCAGCAGCTTAGGCGGGACAGGGGGTGAAGCTTTCTTT
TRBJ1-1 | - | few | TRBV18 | CASSRREGGAHTEAFF | TGTGCCAGCTCACGACGAGAGGGGGGGGCTCACACTGAAGCTTTCTTT
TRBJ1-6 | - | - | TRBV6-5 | CASESLDNSPLHF | TGTGCCAGCGAGTCCCTAGATAATTCACCCCTCCACTTT
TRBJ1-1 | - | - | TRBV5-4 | CASSLRGFGNTEAFF | TGTGCCAGCAGCCTCCGGGGATTCGGGAACACTGAAGCTTTCTTT
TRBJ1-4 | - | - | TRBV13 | CASSFRGPNEKLFF | TGTGCCAGCAGCTTCAGGGGACCCAATGAAAAACTGTTTTTT
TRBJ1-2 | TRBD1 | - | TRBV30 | CAWFRDRGLERYGYTF | TGTGCCTGGTTCCGGGACAGGGGGCTCGAGAGGTATGGCTACACCTTC
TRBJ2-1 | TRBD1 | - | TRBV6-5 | CASSSGTGYDEQFF | TGTGCCAGCAGTTCGGGGACAGGGTACGATGAGCAGTTCTTC
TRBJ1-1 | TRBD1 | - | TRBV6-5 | CASSYSGQGVFTEAFF | TGTGCCAGCAGTTACTCGGGACAGGGGGTATTCACTGAAGCTTTCTTT
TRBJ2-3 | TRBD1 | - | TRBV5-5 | CASSLGQGGSTDTQYF | TGTGCCAGCAGCTTGGGACAGGGGGGTAGCACAGATACGCAGTATTTT
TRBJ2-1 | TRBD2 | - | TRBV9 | CASSVERRGSYNEQFF | TGTGCCAGCAGCGTAGAGAGGCGGGGGTCCTACAATGAGCAGTTCTTC
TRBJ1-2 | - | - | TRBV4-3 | CASSHSPQYGYTF | TGCGCCAGCAGCCATAGTCCCCAATATGGCTACACCTTC